Listed here is a single T cell receptor beta chain. Its target is unknown. The data are from a study of T cell responses to AZD1222 COVID-19 vaccine. Produced via immunoSEQ multiplex PCR; TCRdb's table is partial and in-frame only. The profile shows approximately 150,000 clones, roughly 87% of them singletons. Study results and caveats: White British donors predominated, females outnumbered males, and clonal diversity was possibly underestimated.

The CDR3 spans 14 residues. Trimming left V 3 bases short and J 6 bases short, with 15 bases between. Per germline, CDR1 LNHDA and CDR2 SQIVND (reference sequence). Samples with a second dose at about 4 or about 12 weeks were pooled together. J is TRBJ2-7 and V is TRBV19; tentative D call: TRBD2 (5 bases). Sequenced here: peripheral blood, sampled 28 days after the second AZD1222 dose. The sequence was collected from an adult who received the AZD1222 COVID-19 vaccine. CDR3 protein: CASSILLTAGEQYF. DNA of the CDR3: TGTGCCAGTAGTATTTTGTTGACCGCGGGCGAGCAGTACTTC.